A single sample is the source of the 17 T cell receptor beta chains below, sequenced in a study of blood T cells in healthy people across ages. A second PCR of 7 to 11 cycles used a sample-barcoded 5' primer and a J-beta primer mix. Each CDR3 protein is one row after TCRdb ran MiXCR on the 5' RACE reads. The data contain about 1,800,000 distinct CDR3 sequences, about 28% of them singletons. The sequenced sample was blood. The source of these receptors is a woman in her 30s in good health.

In this sample, this clonotype turned up many times. The chain joins TRBV3-1 to TRBJ2-7, with 8 bases lining up with TRBD1. The CDR3 is 16 amino acids. The J segment lost 0 bases and the V segment lost 3 bases, leaving 7 bases of the junction unmatched. Germline V gene lookup returns CDR1 LGHDT and CDR2 YNNKEL (reference sequence). The CDR3 protein is CASSQRQGLSSYEQYF. DNA for the CDR3: TGTGCCAGCAGCCAGAGACAGGGGCTAAGCTCCTACGAGCAGTACTTC.

The rearrangement links TRBV27 to TRBJ1-6, with 10 bases fitting TRBD1. The germline gives CDR1 MNHEY, CDR2 SMNVEV (reference sequence). The ends lost 7 bases at V and 8 bases at J; junction bases unmatched: 8. The CDR3 totals 15 residues. CDR3 region: CASTRTGGSYSPLHF. In DNA, the CDR3 is TGTGCCAGCACCAGGACAGGGGGGAGTTATTCACCCCTCCACTTT.

Worth noting for this clonotype: One end of the junction does not line up with germline, which may come from a read error. This chain links TRBV5-1 with TRBJ2-3; perhaps TRBD1 as D (5 bases). CDR3 length: 13 amino acids. Germline V lookup: CDR1 SGHRS, CDR2 YFSETQ. This CDR3 is CANSSQGTDTQYF. CDR3 bases: TGCGCCAACAGCTCACAGGGCACAGATACGCAGTATTTT. Drawing the rest from reference TRBV5-1 and TRBJ2-3, the complete variable domain is KAGVTQTPRYLIKTRGQQVTLSCSPISGHRSVSWYQQTPGQGLQFLFEYFSETQRNKGNFPGRFSGRQFSNSRSEMNVSTLELGDSALYLCANSSQGTDTQYFGPGTRLTVL.

This clonotype was counted a few times. The chain joins TRBV20-1 to TRBJ2-1, with 12 bases lining up with TRBD2. There are 16 residues in the CDR3. Germline trimming cut 3 bases from V and 4 bases from J; bases unmatched to any gene: 7. Germline loops: CDR1 DFQATT, CDR2 SNEGSKA (reference sequence). In DNA form, the CDR3 reads TGCAGTGCTAGGAAACTAGCGGGAGGACTATACAATGAGCAGTTCTTC. Protein product: CSARKLAGGLYNEQFF.

This clonotype was seen ten or more times. The rearrangement links TRBV7-9 to TRBJ2-7; a possible D gene is TRBD2 (5 bases). In germline, CDR1 is SEHNR, CDR2 FQNEAQ (reference sequence). V was clipped by 5 bases and J by 7 bases, with 18 bases between them. This CDR3 comprises 14 residues. The DNA for the CDR3 is TGTGCCAGCAGCCAAATGGGGTTCAGAGGGGAGCAGTACTTC. Protein: CASSQMGFRGEQYF.

In its sample, this clonotype was seen many times. The rearrangement uses TRBV9 and TRBJ2-7; TRBD2 aligns across 11 bases. From germline, CDR1 is SGDLS and CDR2 YYNGEE. V was pared by 1 base and J by 0 bases, with 0 bases of the junction left unmatched. The CDR3 has 15 residues. The CDR3 DNA follows: TGTGCCAGCAGCGTACTAGCGGGGGGCTCCTACGAGCAGTACTTC. It codes for CASSVLAGGSYEQYF. The full variable domain, its missing parts supplied by reference TRBV9 and TRBJ2-7, is DSGVTQTPKHLITATGQRVTLRCSPRSGDLSVYWYQQSLDQGLQFLIQYYNGEERAKGNILERFSAQQFPDLHSELNLSSLELGDSALYFCASSVLAGGSYEQYFGPGTRLTVT.

J is TRBJ1-1 and V is TRBV4-2; D unresolved. Germline V gives CDR1 LGHNA, CDR2 YNFKEQ. This CDR3 is built from 14 residues. V was cut by 0 bases and J by 4 bases, with 9 bases left in between. The DNA for the CDR3 is TGTGCCAGCAGCCAAGATACAGTCGGCACTGAAGCTTTCTTT. It is translated as CASSQDTVGTEAFF.

Remarks on this clonotype: At one end the junction does not follow the germline gene, possibly because of a read error. The gene calls are TRBV4-1 and TRBJ2-7; D not resolved. This CDR3 has 15 residues. Germline CDR1 MGHRA, CDR2 YSYEKL. Here the CDR3 DNA reads TGCGCCAGCAACCAATTTAGTCAGCAGGCCCCCGAGCAGTACTTC. Protein product: CASNQFSQQAPEQYF.

This clonotype was recorded a few times. The V call is TRBV20-1, the J call TRBJ1-1, with TRBD1 as a possible D gene (6 bases). This CDR3 is 14 amino acids long. Germline lookup yields CDR1 DFQATT and CDR2 SNEGSKA (reference sequence). V dropped 6 bases and J dropped 6 bases, with 20 bases sitting between them. CDR3 coding DNA: TGCAGTGCCCAGCGTTCCATAGGGGGGGCTGAAGCTTTCTTT. Its translation: CSAQRSIGGAEAFF.

Regarding this clonotype: The junction departs from germline at one end; a sequencing error may be responsible. This rearrangement joins TRBV10-3 to TRBJ2-3; 9 positions agree with TRBD1. This CDR3 region has 15 residues. Germline CDR1 is ENHRY and CDR2 is SYGVKD. DNA of the CDR3: TGTGTCATCAGTGACCCAGGACAGGGGTCAGATACGCAGTATTTT. It is translated as CVISDPGQGSDTQYF.

This clonotype came up a few times. The chain recombines TRBV12-3 or TRBV12-4 with TRBJ1-1, with 7 bases identical to TRBD1. With V trimmed by 2 bases and J by 4 bases, 4 bases remained unmatched. CDR3 length equals 14 residues. In DNA, the CDR3 is TGTGCCAGCAGTTTAAGGGGGCCGGGCACTGAAGCTTTCTTT. Its translation: CASSLRGPGTEAFF.

This clonotype was counted only a few times. The chain carries TRBV6-1 and TRBJ1-6, with unresolved D. This CDR3 has 16 amino acids. Trimming left V 5 bases short and J 1 base short, with 12 bases between. Germline V gene data show CDR1 as MNHNS and CDR2 as SASEGT. The DNA for the CDR3 is TGTGCCAGCAGTCCCCCTGGAGAATCCTATAATTCACCCCTCCACTTT. Amino acids: CASSPPGESYNSPLHF.

The chain employs TRBV27 and TRBJ2-6, with D perhaps assigned TRBD1 or TRBD2 (6 bases each). Germline V gives CDR1 MNHEY, CDR2 SMNVEV (reference sequence). Trimming shortened V by 6 bases and J by 2 bases, and 23 bases separated the two germline ends. The CDR3 consists of 19 residues. The DNA of the CDR3 is TGTGCCAGCAGCCCTCCGAGGGGGGCAACTCCAGCTGGGGCCAACGTCCTGACTTTC. Protein sequence: CASSPPRGATPAGANVLTF.

The table lists this clonotype with a few counts. The rearrangement links TRBV28 to TRBJ1-2; TRBD1 agrees at 9 bases. This CDR3 region has 14 residues. From germline, CDR1 is MDHEN and CDR2 SYDVKM. J gave up 4 bases and V 5 bases, and 5 bases lay outside the gene matches. As DNA, the CDR3 is TGTGCCAGCAGTAAGACAGGGGGAACCTATGGCTACACCTTC. Translating gives CASSKTGGTYGYTF.

In this sample, this clonotype turned up many times. One junction end disagrees with the germline gene, perhaps due to a read error. The chain couples TRBV7-2 to TRBJ2-5; 10 nucleotides align to TRBD1. The CDR3 has 16 residues. Germline loops: CDR1 SGHTA, CDR2 FQGNSA. The CDR3 sequence is CASSFAGTGDQATQYF. For the CDR3, the DNA is TGTGCCAGCAGCTTTGCCGGGACAGGGGATCAAGCGACCCAGTACTTC. The whole variable domain, filled in from reference TRBV7-2 and TRBJ2-5, reads GAGVSQSPSNKVTEKGKDVELRCDPISGHTALYWYRQSLGQGLEFLIYFQGNSAPDKSGLPSDRFSAERTGGSVSTLTIQRTQQEDSAVYLCASSFAGTGDQATQYFGPGTRLLVL.

The genes are TRBV20-1 and TRBJ2-1; TRBD2 matches at 9 bases. Germline CDR1 DFQATT, CDR2 SNEGSKA (reference sequence). Trimming cost V 2 bases and J 8 bases; bases outside gene matches: 7. The CDR3 consists of 14 residues. The CDR3 spells CSARRSGGYDEQFF. DNA of the CDR3: TGCAGTGCTAGACGTAGCGGGGGATACGATGAGCAGTTCTTC.

The chain carries TRBV19 and TRBJ2-1; D not resolved. The CDR3 spans 12 residues. V was cut by 7 bases and J by 8 bases, with 12 bases left in between. Germline CDR1 is LNHDA and CDR2 is SQIVND (reference sequence). CDR3: CASTSDRDEQFF. The CDR3 nucleotides read TGTGCCAGTACATCAGACCGCGATGAGCAGTTCTTC.